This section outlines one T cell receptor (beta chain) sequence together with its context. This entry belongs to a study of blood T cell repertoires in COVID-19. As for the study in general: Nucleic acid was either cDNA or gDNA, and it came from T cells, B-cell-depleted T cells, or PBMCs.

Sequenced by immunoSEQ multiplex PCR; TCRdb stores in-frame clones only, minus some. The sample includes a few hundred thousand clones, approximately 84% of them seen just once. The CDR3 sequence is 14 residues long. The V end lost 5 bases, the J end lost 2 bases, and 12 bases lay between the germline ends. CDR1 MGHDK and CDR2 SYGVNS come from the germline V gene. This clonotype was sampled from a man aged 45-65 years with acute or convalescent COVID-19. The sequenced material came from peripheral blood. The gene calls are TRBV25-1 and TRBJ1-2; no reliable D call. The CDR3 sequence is CASSNAGLNYGYTF. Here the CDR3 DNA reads TGTGCCAGCAGTAATGCTGGACTAAACTATGGCTACACCTTC.